This T cell receptor (beta chain) stems from a study of CD8 T cells in ankylosing spondylitis. The V and J ends lost 4 bases and 5 bases respectively, with 9 bases between them. Germline-derived CDR1 and CDR2 are SEHNR and FQNEAQ (reference sequence). The CDR3 covers 12 residues. As regards this clonotype: The target antigen is unknown.

Notes on the study in general: Disease-linked clones, CD8+, were relatively rare in peripheral blood. Made up of eight highly homologous variants, a TCR beta motif appeared characteristic of ankylosing spondylitis blood. Significantly higher representation of disease-linked clones was reported for matched ankylosing spondylitis synovial fluid.

One entry per CDR3 protein results from TCRdb running MiXCR on the 5' RACE reads. The sample includes approximately 140,000 distinct CDR3 sequences, 17% seen only once; the top ten take approximately 33%. The receptor was derived from a male donor with ankylosing spondylitis. Sequenced input: blood, either unsorted or a sorted T cell fraction (not recorded which). The rearrangement joins TRBV7-9 to TRBJ2-7, with TRBD1 as a possible D gene (5 bases). The CDR3 DNA reads TGTGCCAGCAGCTCAGGGTTCGACGAGCAGTACTTC. Translating gives CASSSGFDEQYF.